This passage covers 32 T cell receptor beta chains from one sample sequenced in a study of cytomegalovirus exposure and HLA in healthy donors. 13 Jbeta primers and 60 Vbeta primers were used for the PCR. The table came from immunoSEQ multiplex PCR; TCRdb's copy has only in-frame clones and leaves some out. Here the sample spans tens of thousands of clones, 75% to 80% being singletons. Sequencing input: PBMCs. These receptor sequences come from a female donor in good health and CMV-seronegative.

This clone was recorded a few times. This specimen includes other DNA sequences encoding the same CDR3. The genes are TRBV6-1 and TRBJ1-3; D remains unclear. From germline, CDR1 is MNHNS and CDR2 SASEGT. The CDR3 loop spans 13 amino acids. Trimming removed 0 bases from V and 7 bases from J, with 7 bases in between. The chain's CDR3 is CASSEAGGNTIYF. CDR3 DNA sequence: TGTGCCAGCAGTGAAGCGGGCGGGAACACCATATATTTT.

This clone was seen more than once but under ten times. This chain joins TRBV28 and TRBJ1-4, with 7 nucleotides matching TRBD1. Germline-derived CDR1 and CDR2 are MDHEN and SYDVKM. V was clipped by 5 bases and J by 8 bases; unmatched bases: 5. The length of the CDR3 is 13 residues. CDR3: CASSTGVGEKLFF. The CDR3 bases are TGTGCCAGCAGTACAGGGGTAGGAGAAAAACTGTTTTTT. The full variable domain, in which reference TRBV28 and TRBJ1-4 provide the parts outside the CDR3, is DVKVTQSSRYLVKRTGEKVFLECVQDMDHENMFWYRQDPGLGLRLIYFSYDVKMKEKGDIPEGYSVSREKKERFSLILESASTNQTSMYLCASSTGVGEKLFFGSGTQLSVL.

This sequence joins TRBV6-1 and TRBJ2-2, with 14 bases matching TRBD2. This CDR3 is 15 amino acids long. Germline CDR1 MNHNS, CDR2 SASEGT. V lost 6 bases and J lost 7; bases outside the gene matches: 4. The CDR3 loop is CASSPGLAGVGELFF. The CDR3, as DNA: TGTGCCAGCAGCCCGGGACTAGCGGGGGTCGGGGAGCTGTTTTTT.

This clone was observed a few times. The chain carries TRBV6-4 and TRBJ2-3, with 13 bases matching TRBD2. Germline trimming cut 6 bases from V and 6 bases from J; bases unmatched to any gene: 6. The CDR3 contains 15 residues. Germline lookup yields CDR1 MRHNA and CDR2 SNTAGT. This CDR3 is CASSRLAGGPDTQYF. The CDR3 bases are TGTGCCAGCAGCAGACTAGCGGGAGGCCCGGATACGCAGTATTTT.

The gene calls are TRBV6-6 and TRBJ2-5; 11 bases line up with TRBD2. Unmatched junction bases numbered 1, after V lost 4 bases and J lost 3 bases. Germline V gene lookup returns CDR1 MNHNY and CDR2 SVGAGI (reference sequence). The CDR3 has 14 amino acids. CDR3 nucleotide sequence: TGTGCCAGCAGTTTTAGCGGGGGGGAAGAGACCCAGTACTTC. It yields the protein CASSFSGGEETQYF.

The chain carries TRBV15 and TRBJ2-7, with D possibly matching TRBD2 (5 bases). CDR3 length: 16 amino acids. CDR1 LNHNV and CDR2 YYDKDF come from the germline V gene (reference sequence). The V end lost 0 bases, the J end lost 2 bases, and 14 bases lay between the germline ends. CDR3 residues: CATSRDGRTGTYEQYF. DNA of the CDR3: TGTGCCACCAGCAGAGATGGACGCACCGGGACCTACGAGCAGTACTTC.

The J gene is TRBJ2-6, the V gene TRBV29-1; D possibly corresponds to TRBD1 (5 bases). The germline CDR1 and CDR2 sequences are SQVTM and ANQGSEA. This CDR3 comprises 16 residues. Trimming took off 7 bases at V and 0 bases at J, with 16 bases between the two ends. The DNA of the CDR3 is TGCAGCGCTAGTGTGGACATCGACTCTGGGGCCAACGTCCTGACTTTC. Translated: CSASVDIDSGANVLTF.

The chain recombines TRBV5-1 with TRBJ2-6; D is possibly TRBD2 (6 bases). CDR1 SGHRS and CDR2 YFSETQ come from the germline V gene. Trimming shortened V by 6 bases and J by 1 base, and 20 bases separated the two germline ends. The CDR3 is 18 amino acids. In DNA, the CDR3 is TGCGCCAGCAACCGGGACGGGAGCCAGGGATCTGGGGCCAACGTCCTGACTTTC. Translated, it gives CASNRDGSQGSGANVLTF.

V and J are TRBV27 and TRBJ2-3; D perhaps matches TRBD2 (6 bases). The CDR3 runs 13 residues. Trimming shortened V by 4 bases and J by 4 bases, and 9 bases separated the two germline ends. Germline CDR1 and CDR2: MNHEY and SMNVEV (reference sequence). For the CDR3, the DNA is TGTGCCAGCAGTTCGGGAGTGGCAGATACGCAGTATTTT. Translating gives CASSSGVADTQYF.

The rearrangement joins TRBV6-5 to TRBJ1-1; 7 bases match TRBD1. The germline gives CDR1 MNHEY, CDR2 SVGAGI. V was pared by 6 bases and J by 2 bases, with 6 bases of the junction left unmatched. The CDR3 totals 14 residues. The CDR3 here is CASRLTGTNTEAFF. The CDR3 bases are TGTGCCAGCAGACTGACAGGGACTAACACTGAAGCTTTCTTT.

The chain carries TRBV14 and TRBJ2-5; D may be TRBD2 (6 bases). This CDR3 has 16 amino acids. The germline CDR1 and CDR2 sequences are SGHDN and FVKESK. The ends were cut back, 4 bases at V and 4 bases at J, with 19 bases in the middle. Here the CDR3 DNA reads TGTGCCAGCAGCCTGGGCCTCATCGTGGGAGGAGAGACCCAGTACTTC. This sequence encodes CASSLGLIVGGETQYF.

This clone showed up just once. The rearrangement uses TRBV28 and TRBJ1-2; 7 nucleotides align to TRBD1. V lost 5 bases to trimming and J lost 4 bases; unmatched junction nucleotides: 7. The CDR3 length is 14 residues. Germline V gene sequence: CDR1 MDHEN, CDR2 SYDVKM. The CDR3 loop is CASSPLTGTYGYTF. The CDR3 region has the DNA TGTGCCAGCAGTCCCTTGACAGGGACCTATGGCTACACCTTC.

The table lists this clone with a few counts. The V and J genes are TRBV7-6 and TRBJ2-1; possibly TRBD2 for D (6 bases). Trimming pared 1 base from V and 7 bases from J, leaving 17 bases between. Germline-derived CDR1 and CDR2 are SGHVS and FNYEAQ. The CDR3 is 16 amino acids. The CDR3 loop is CASSLEAGGGRNEQFF. In nucleotides, the CDR3 is TGTGCCAGCAGCTTAGAAGCCGGGGGTGGGAGAAATGAGCAGTTCTTC.

A few counts support this clone. The CDR3: CAIRGLSNTEAFF. The CDR3 DNA follows: TGTGCCATCAGAGGACTGTCGAACACTGAAGCTTTCTTT. The rearrangement uses TRBV10-3 and TRBJ1-1; the D is unclear. The V end lost 6 bases, the J end lost 1 base, and 9 bases lay between the germline ends. Germline V lookup: CDR1 ENHRY, CDR2 SYGVKD. The CDR3 has 13 residues.

This chain joins TRBV7-9 and TRBJ1-2, with D uncertain. With 5 bases removed from V and 3 bases from J, the gap between germline ends came to 13 bases. Germline V gives CDR1 SEHNR, CDR2 FQNEAQ (reference sequence). The CDR3 spans 14 residues. CDR3 sequence: CASSANGEDYGYTF. DNA of the CDR3: TGTGCCAGCAGCGCTAACGGGGAGGACTATGGCTACACCTTC.

J is TRBJ2-5 and V is TRBV5-6; 8 bases are shared with TRBD2. The CDR3 is 14 amino acids. The ends lost 6 bases at V and 3 bases at J; junction bases unmatched: 7. Germline CDR1 reads SGHDT; CDR2 reads YYEEEE. The CDR3 DNA reads TGTGCCAGCACGGGGGGGGCTGGTAAAGAGACCCAGTACTTC. Translating it yields CASTGGAGKETQYF.

This rearrangement joins TRBV28 to TRBJ1-2; 10 bases are shared with TRBD1. The trim removed 7 bases at V and 3 bases at J, leaving 5 bases unmatched. CDR3 length equals 14 residues. From germline, CDR1 is MDHEN and CDR2 SYDVKM. The CDR3 sequence: CASNRQGADYGYTF. The CDR3 bases are TGTGCCAGCAACCGACAGGGGGCGGACTATGGCTACACCTTC.

This clone was counted a single time. The chain links TRBV5-1 to TRBJ1-1; the match to TRBD1 covers 7 bases. This CDR3 spans 14 amino acids. Unmatched junction bases numbered 4, after V lost 3 bases and J lost 2 bases. From germline, CDR1 is SGHRS and CDR2 YFSETQ. In DNA form, the CDR3 reads TGCGCCAGCAGCTCACGGACAGGTAACACTGAAGCTTTCTTT. Its translation is CASSSRTGNTEAFF.

The chain carries TRBV2 and TRBJ1-2; 8 bases are shared with TRBD1. Germline CDR1 is SNHLY and CDR2 is FYNNEI. Trimming removed 1 base from V and 2 bases from J; junction bases left unmatched: 0. This CDR3 contains 14 residues. This CDR3 is CASSEGTGNYGYTF. The DNA of the CDR3 is TGTGCCAGCAGTGAAGGGACAGGGAACTATGGCTACACCTTC. Full variable domain (missing parts from reference TRBV2 and TRBJ1-2): EPEVTQTPSHQVTQMGQEVILRCVPISNHLYFYWYRQILGQKVEFLVSFYNNEISEKSEIFDDQFSVERPDGSNFTLKIRSTKLEDSAMYFCASSEGTGNYGYTFGSGTRLTVV.

The chain is built from TRBV7-9 and TRBJ2-3; 15 bases are shared with TRBD2. Per the germline V gene, CDR1 is SEHNR and CDR2 is FQNEAQ (reference sequence). V was clipped by 1 base and J by 13 bases; unmatched bases: 6. The CDR3 extends over 15 amino acids. The CDR3 here is CASSLDGTSGRIEYF. The CDR3 nucleotides are TGTGCCAGCAGCTTAGATGGGACTAGCGGGAGGATAGAGTATTTT.

The V call is TRBV2, the J call TRBJ2-1; D perhaps matches TRBD1 (5 bases). This CDR3 contains 14 residues. V gave up 8 bases and J gave up 2 bases, with 13 bases separating them. The germline V gene has CDR1 SNHLY and CDR2 FYNNEI. The CDR3 spells CASQDRATYNEQFF. The CDR3 DNA follows: TGTGCCAGCCAAGACAGAGCGACCTACAATGAGCAGTTCTTC.

To note about this clone: Mismatch with germline at one junction end may stem from a read error. The CDR3 loop reads CSSSLLGGDTEAFF. Here the CDR3 DNA reads TGTTCCAGCAGCTTACTGGGAGGGGACACTGAAGCTTTCTTT. This rearrangement joins TRBV7-9 to TRBJ1-1; TRBD1 is a possible D gene (5 bases). From germline, CDR1 is SEHNR and CDR2 FQNEAQ (reference sequence). CDR3 length equals 14 residues.

This chain connects TRBV4-3 to TRBJ1-1, with D possibly being TRBD1 (6 bases). Germline CDR1 reads LGHNA; CDR2 reads YSLEER. Trimming cost V 4 bases and J 0 bases, with 21 bases left between them. This CDR3 region has 18 residues. In DNA, the CDR3 is TGCGCCAGCAGCCGCATCAGGGGTGGGGAGTTCATGAACACTGAAGCTTTCTTT. Translation gives CASSRIRGGEFMNTEAFF.

CDR3 protein: CASDQGRGGGTQYF. CDR3 DNA sequence: TGTGCCAGCGACCAAGGCAGGGGTGGTGGGACCCAGTACTTC. The chain employs TRBV19 and TRBJ2-5, with D possibly being TRBD1 (6 bases). Germline values: CDR1 LNHDA, CDR2 SQIVND (reference sequence). The CDR3 extends over 14 amino acids. Between the trimmed V and J ends, which lost 9 bases and 7 bases, there was a span of 21 bases.

The rearrangement links TRBV19 to TRBJ2-7; 7 bases are a match to TRBD1. The CDR3 runs to 15 residues. With 7 bases clipped from V and 2 bases from J, the junction kept 11 bases outside the gene matches. Germline CDR1 is LNHDA and CDR2 is SQIVND (reference sequence). CDR3 nucleotide sequence: TGTGCCAGTACACATTCCGGGACAGCCACCTACGAGCAGTACTTC. Translated, it gives CASTHSGTATYEQYF. The full variable domain, completed using reference TRBV19 and TRBJ2-7, is DGGITQSPKYLFRKEGQNVTLSCEQNLNHDAMYWYRQDPGQGLRLIYYSQIVNDFQKGDIAEGYSVSREKKESFPLTVTSAQKNPTAFYLCASTHSGTATYEQYFGPGTRLTVT.

V and J are TRBV28 and TRBJ2-1, with 9 bases aligning to TRBD2. This CDR3 comprises 15 residues. CDR1 is MDHEN, CDR2 SYDVKM, per germline. Trimming at V came to 8 bases and at J to 3 bases, leaving 8 bases not matched to a gene. CDR3 sequence (DNA): TGTGCCAGCGGGCTAGCGGGAAGCAACTACAATGAGCAGTTCTTC. Amino acids: CASGLAGSNYNEQFF.

This clone was seen a handful of times. CDR3 sequence reads: CASSSGGLAGAYNEQFF. The DNA of the CDR3 is TGTGCCAGCAGCTCCGGTGGACTAGCGGGAGCCTACAATGAGCAGTTCTTC. The J gene is TRBJ2-1, the V gene TRBV7-9, with 13 positions matching TRBD2. This CDR3 comprises 17 residues. Germline lookup yields CDR1 SEHNR and CDR2 FQNEAQ (reference sequence). The ends lost 4 bases at V and 2 bases at J; junction bases unmatched: 5.

The chain employs TRBV5-6 and TRBJ2-7, with TRBD1 matching 11 bases. The ends lost 5 bases at V and 3 bases at J; junction bases unmatched: 1. The V gene's germline CDR1 is SGHDT and CDR2 YYEEEE. The CDR3 covers 13 residues. CDR3 amino acids: CASRGQGVYEQYF. In nucleotides, the CDR3 is TGTGCCAGCAGGGGACAGGGGGTCTACGAGCAGTACTTC.

This sequence joins TRBV9 and TRBJ2-7; no definite D call. V lost 2 bases and J 4 bases, leaving 13 bases between the germline ends. Germline CDR1 and CDR2: SGDLS and YYNGEE. This CDR3 has 14 amino acids. The DNA of the CDR3 is TGTGCCAGCAGCGTCACCTCCGACAATTACGAGCAGTACTTC. It codes for CASSVTSDNYEQYF.

This clone was counted a few times. The chain has TRBV4-2 and TRBJ1-2; TRBD1 might be the D (6 bases). The ends were cut back, 2 bases at V and 5 bases at J, with 12 bases in the middle. The CDR3 is 14 amino acids. CDR1 and CDR2 from the germline V gene are LGHNA and YNFKEQ. The CDR3 DNA is TGTGCCAGCAGCCAACGGGCAGGGGAGTATGGCTACACCTTC. It yields the protein CASSQRAGEYGYTF.

J is TRBJ2-5 and V is TRBV5-1, with 13 positions matching TRBD2. The CDR3 is made up of 16 amino acids. V lost 2 bases to trimming and J lost 1 base; unmatched junction nucleotides: 2. CDR1 and CDR2 from the germline V gene are SGHRS and YFSETQ. The CDR3 loop is CASSFGTSGAQETQYF. DNA of the CDR3: TGCGCCAGCAGCTTTGGGACTAGCGGGGCCCAAGAGACCCAGTACTTC.

This clone was counted once. This sequence joins TRBV19 and TRBJ1-3; D may be TRBD1 (6 bases). The V and J ends lost 3 bases and 1 base respectively, with 13 bases between them. The CDR3 loop spans 16 amino acids. The germline CDR1 and CDR2 sequences are LNHDA and SQIVND (reference sequence). In nucleotides, the CDR3 is TGTGCCAGTAGTATCCGGACAGACGGTTCTGGAAACACCATATATTTT. Amino acid sequence: CASSIRTDGSGNTIYF.